This T cell receptor beta chain was sequenced in a study of cytomegalovirus exposure and HLA in healthy donors. This CDR3 region has 14 residues. Germline V CDR1 and CDR2: MNHEY, SMNVEV (reference sequence). V lost 8 bases, J lost 0 bases, and 7 bases stayed unmatched. Study-wide findings and caveats: According to reports, the classifier identified cytomegalovirus status with high specificity and sensitivity. Whilst most TCR sequences proved rare, a subset of public TCRs occurred across many donors. Cytomegalovirus association was assigned to 170 or so TCR beta chains.

Produced via immunoSEQ multiplex PCR; TCRdb's table is partial and in-frame only. The sample yields about 120,000 clones, around 87% seen once. Comment on this clone: Its antigen is unknown.

V gene TRBV27 combines with J gene TRBJ2-7, with 7 positions matching TRBD2. This receptor was identified in a woman under 30 in good health and CMV-seropositive. The specimen sequenced was PBMCs. The CDR3 nucleotides are TGTGCCAGCCAAGGCGGCGGGAGCTCCTACGAGCAGTACTTC. Protein sequence: CASQGGGSSYEQYF.